This T cell receptor (beta chain) was sequenced for a study of shared clonotypes between healthy human individuals (dated by TCRdb to about 2020). For the study in its entirety: A few men and two women, aged 18 to 49 years, made up the cohort. Per donor, three plates each were used for CD4 naive and CD4 memory, two for CD8 naive, and one for CD8 memory. To estimate repertoire size and how much clonotype sharing occurs between individuals, the study deeply sequenced the blood TCR repertoires of a handful of healthy adults. Different laboratories and diverse techniques were used to prepare libraries and sequence TCR repertoires, to increase sequencing depth and limit assay-specific biases. Each donor's leukapheresis produced roughly between roughly 0.85 and 9.5 billion PBMCs. Results the study describes overall, beyond this receptor: Naive subsets generally had larger estimated clonotype richness than memory subsets did. Sampling was restricted to blood, and TCR repertoires in tissues likely differ from the TCR repertoires found in blood. Pairwise subsampling led to the expectation that sequencing depth would affect the degree of clonotype sharing among donors. Even with the large sequencing depth, rarefaction of the sorted-subset datasets indicated that sequencing was incomplete. Approximately 4.8% of naive CD4, around 3.6% of naive CD8, roughly 2.4% of memory CD4, and approximately 0.4% of memory CD8 clonotypes were shared across several donors. Because the study included a small number of donors, the genetic and exposure-history diversity represented was limited. Compared with non-shared clonotypes, the clonotypes found in all four sorted-subset donors had higher generation probabilities.

Of note for this clone: This clone's antigen is unknown. No qualities accompany the bases; no much larger clone lies one base away.

V loses 1 base of germline sequence and J loses 3 bases, and the interval between the two ends is 21 bases. From the cysteine up to the phenylalanine, the CDR3 has a length of 18 residues. Only the CDR3 DNA is retained, 54 bases long and in frame from the first base. The germline V gene supplies CDR1 MGHRA and CDR2 YSYEKL. Using the deep immunoSEQ assay, multiplex PCR amplified TCR CDR3 regions from genomic DNA. Extracted genomic DNA from each cell subset was distributed evenly across all wells of several immunoSEQ 96-well plates, and each plate was treated as a replicate. For sorted subsets, around 0.2 ug genomic DNA, equal to about 30,000 T cell genomes, was loaded into each replicate PCR. The purified libraries were quantified using a Qubit 3.0 fluorometer, sized with a Bioanalyzer 2100, and then quantified again using the KAPA Library Quantification kit. Each immunoSEQ 96-well plate was sequenced on its own single-read 150-cycle Illumina NextSeq 550 flow cell. As for how the authors treated the data: The immunoSEQ output contained only junctional sequences without quality scores, so filtering could not match that applied to full-length reads. Sequences were annotated with PyIR, a Python wrapper for IgBLAST v1.9, and V/J genes and CDR3 were assigned using IMGT germline references. Reads with weak V/J assignments (E-value above 1e-6), missing CDR3, stop codons, out-of-frame junctions, or ambiguous translated residues were removed. V3J clonotypes were defined by identical inferred V gene, J gene, and CDR3 amino acid sequence. To compute the percentage overlap between repertoires, the number of shared unique clonotypes was divided by the size of the smaller repertoire. Richness of each repertoire was evaluated using RTK rarefaction, the Chao1 estimator, and Recon v2.1 estimates of unobserved clonotypes. For all TCRbeta clonotypes obtained by the gDNA method from several donors, generation probabilities were computed with OLGA. The source is immuneACCESS, and TCRdb retained only in-frame sequences with V and J called. Part of the clones is not carried over; for the studies checked, unresolved V genes explain less than half of this, and the remainder is unexplained. V and J calls and clone size follow that table, whereas D and trimming were derived from the DNA. The sample table records about 2.4 million clones; 80% to 95% of these occur just once. In total, the top ten clones hold around 0.37% of the sample.

Donors were healthy HIV-negative adults with no recently reported acute infections or vaccinations. Every donor was a Caucasian adult residing in Nashville, Tennessee, USA. CD4+ T cells were enriched through magnetic negative selection, after which naive cells were positively selected on CD45RA and the remaining negative fraction served as the memory subset. Blood was obtained by leukapheresis, after which PBMCs were separated by Ficoll-Histopaque density gradient centrifugation and cryopreserved in liquid nitrogen vapor phase. Purity and quantity of every magnetically sorted T cell population were checked by analytical flow cytometry. Genomic DNA was isolated from each sorted fraction and quantified by UV absorbance on a Nanodrop 2000c.

The receptor was isolated from a man aged 18 to 29 in good health. Some clones in this sample may be carry-over from other donors' samples. The chain links TRBV4-1 with TRBJ1-1, and possibly TRBD1, on 5 matching bases. Sequencing was performed on naive CD4+ T cells from PBMCs. The cell subset or site label corresponds to: CD45RA+ positively selected. At the DNA level, the sequence is TGCGCCAGCAGCCAAGGGCTGGCAGGGTTGATTAGTCACACTGAAGCTTTCTTT. This translates into CASSQGLAGLISHTEAFF.